One sample yielded the 26 T cell receptor beta chains listed below, sequenced in a study of T cells after yellow fever vaccination. Via MiXCR, TCRdb re-called the 5' RACE reads, giving one row per CDR3 protein. In the table there are about 340,000 distinct CDR3 sequences, approximately 13% of which are singletons. This material consisted of CD4+ T cells sorted from PBMCs, taken 15 days after the yellow fever booster vaccination. These receptors were obtained from a young man who received the YFV17D yellow fever vaccine.

This clonotype was seen at least ten times. This sequence joins TRBV5-1 and TRBJ1-2; TRBD1 might be the D (6 bases). Trimming removed 4 bases from V and 2 bases from J, with 15 bases in between. CDR3 length: 15 amino acids. Germline CDR1 SGHRS, CDR2 YFSETQ. CDR3 nucleotides: TGCGCCAGCAGCCCGGACGGACAGTGGAACTATGGCTACACCTTC. This translates into CASSPDGQWNYGYTF. Full variable domain (missing parts from reference TRBV5-1 and TRBJ1-2): KAGVTQTPRYLIKTRGQQVTLSCSPISGHRSVSWYQQTPGQGLQFLFEYFSETQRNKGNFPGRFSGRQFSNSRSEMNVSTLELGDSALYLCASSPDGQWNYGYTFGSGTRLTVV.

This clonotype was counted between two and nine times. CDR3 coding DNA: TGCAGCGTCTTTTTGACGGATAACTATGGCTACACCTTC. This gives the protein CSVFLTDNYGYTF. V and J are TRBV29-1 and TRBJ1-2; D unresolved. V gave up 6 bases and J gave up 1 base, with 12 bases separating them. CDR3 length equals 13 residues. The germline CDR1 and CDR2 sequences are SQVTM and ANQGSEA.

The V and J genes are TRBV7-3 and TRBJ2-1; TRBD1 or TRBD2 may be the D gene (5 bases each). Between the trimmed V and J ends, which lost 5 bases and 2 bases, there was a span of 13 bases. CDR1 SGHTA and CDR2 FQGTGA come from the germline V gene. CDR3 length: 15 amino acids. The CDR3 is CASSPGAGPYNEQFF. CDR3 DNA sequence: TGTGCCAGCAGCCCCGGGGCGGGTCCCTACAATGAGCAGTTCTTC. Full variable domain (outside the CDR3, taken from reference TRBV7-3 and TRBJ2-1): GAGVSQTPSNKVTEKGKYVELRCDPISGHTALYWYRQSLGQGPEFLIYFQGTGAADDSGLPNDRFFAVRPEGSVSTLKIQRTERGDSAVYLCASSPGAGPYNEQFFGPGTRLTVL.

This clonotype was counted between two and nine times. This rearrangement joins TRBV7-2 to TRBJ2-7; either TRBD1 or TRBD2 may supply D (5 bases each). Trimming removed 3 bases from V and 9 bases from J, with 15 bases in between. The CDR3 consists of 13 residues. CDR1 and CDR2 (germline): SGHTA, FQGNSA. The CDR3 loop is CASSFAGAPGQYF. CDR3 DNA sequence: TGTGCCAGCAGCTTCGCCGGGGCCCCGGGGCAGTACTTC.

This clonotype showed up many times. The chain couples TRBV27 to TRBJ1-1; D remains ambiguous. Germline values: CDR1 MNHEY, CDR2 SMNVEV (reference sequence). This CDR3 has 13 residues. V dropped 3 bases and J dropped 4 bases, with 9 bases sitting between them. The CDR3 DNA is TGTGCCAGCAGTTTTAAAGAGACCACTGAAGCTTTCTTT. It translates to CASSFKETTEAFF.

This clonotype was counted only a few times. The rearrangement links TRBV5-1 to TRBJ1-1, with a tentative D call TRBD1 (5 bases). CDR1 and CDR2 from the germline V gene are SGHRS and YFSETQ. This CDR3 spans 14 amino acids. The ends were cut back, 4 bases at V and 5 bases at J, with 15 bases in the middle. The CDR3 region is CASSPIPGGTEAFF. DNA for the CDR3: TGCGCCAGCAGCCCCATACCGGGGGGAACTGAAGCTTTCTTT.

This chain uses TRBV7-9 with TRBJ1-4; the D gene is possibly TRBD1 (5 bases). CDR1 is SEHNR and CDR2 is FQNEAQ in the germline V gene (reference sequence). Between the trimmed V and J ends, which lost 0 bases and 7 bases, there was a span of 18 bases. The CDR3 is made up of 17 amino acids. The CDR3 sequence is CASSLAGRVNFGEKLFF. The CDR3 DNA reads TGTGCCAGCAGCTTAGCCGGCAGGGTAAACTTTGGTGAAAAACTGTTTTTT.

The chain has TRBV7-2 and TRBJ2-3; D might be TRBD2 (7 bases). V was cut by 8 bases and J by 3 bases, with 21 bases left in between. This CDR3 is built from 16 residues. Germline-derived CDR1 and CDR2 are SGHTA and FQGNSA. The CDR3 sequence: CASVWGGVGGTDTQYF. Written as DNA, the CDR3 is TGTGCCAGCGTCTGGGGGGGCGTAGGGGGAACAGATACGCAGTATTTT.

As for this clonotype: A read error may account for a junction end that differs from germline. This sequence joins TRBV12-3 or TRBV12-4 and TRBJ2-3; 12 positions match TRBD2. There are 16 residues in the CDR3. CDR3: CGSSRGLAGSTDTQYF. The CDR3 nucleotides read TGTGGCAGCAGCCGTGGACTAGCGGGGAGCACAGATACGCAGTATTTT.

This clonotype was recorded a few times. The chain is built from TRBV20-1 and TRBJ1-5, with a tentative D call TRBD1 (6 bases). The CDR3 sequence is 13 residues long. Deletions cut 6 bases from V and 8 bases from J, with 17 bases between. CDR1 DFQATT and CDR2 SNEGSKA come from the germline V gene (reference sequence). The CDR3, as DNA: TGCAGTGCCCAGAAAACAGGGAGTAAGCCCCAGCATTTT. The encoded protein is CSAQKTGSKPQHF.

This clonotype has just a few counts. The chain recombines TRBV12-3 or TRBV12-4 with TRBJ1-3; TRBD1 matches at 7 bases. Trimming cost V 6 bases and J 0 bases; bases outside gene matches: 8. CDR3 size: 16 residues. The CDR3 sequence: CASSPTGSYSGNTIYF. CDR3 sequence (DNA): TGTGCCAGCAGCCCGACAGGGTCTTACTCTGGAAACACCATATATTTT.

Many counts were recorded for this clonotype. This chain connects TRBV7-9 to TRBJ2-2, with TRBD1 as a possible D gene (5 bases). This CDR3 comprises 12 residues. V lost 5 bases, J lost 7 bases, and 8 bases lay in between. The germline V gene encodes CDR1 SEHNR and CDR2 FQNEAQ (reference sequence). The CDR3 nucleotides read TGTGCCAGCAGCCCCCAGGGCGGGGAGCTGTTTTTT. It translates to CASSPQGGELFF.

The V and J genes are TRBV5-1 and TRBJ2-4; D call uncertain. Trimming shortened V by 7 bases and J by 0 bases, and 11 bases separated the two germline ends. The CDR3 consists of 14 residues. Germline V gives CDR1 SGHRS, CDR2 YFSETQ. The CDR3 DNA reads as TGCGCCAGCCGACCCTCGACAGCCAAAAACATTCAGTACTTC. Translated, it gives CASRPSTAKNIQYF. The entire variable domain, with the rest obtained from reference TRBV5-1 and TRBJ2-4, is as follows: KAGVTQTPRYLIKTRGQQVTLSCSPISGHRSVSWYQQTPGQGLQFLFEYFSETQRNKGNFPGRFSGRQFSNSRSEMNVSTLELGDSALYLCASRPSTAKNIQYFGAGTRLSVL.

In its sample, this clonotype was seen many times. The chain has TRBV25-1 and TRBJ1-2; 7 bases are a match to TRBD1. CDR3 length equals 13 residues. Per the germline V gene, CDR1 is MGHDK and CDR2 is SYGVNS. V lost 6 bases and J lost 4; bases outside the gene matches: 5. The CDR3 DNA sequence: TGTGCCAGCAGCCGACAGGGTGGCTATGGCTACACCTTC. This gives the protein CASSRQGGYGYTF.

The rearrangement links TRBV18 to TRBJ2-1, with 11 positions matching TRBD1. V lost 3 bases and J lost 6; bases outside the gene matches: 10. This CDR3 contains 17 residues. Germline V gene data show CDR1 as KGHSH and CDR2 as LQKENI. The CDR3, as DNA: TGTGCCAGCTCACCTGCGTCGGGGACAGGGGGTGGCAATGAGCAGTTCTTC. Amino acids: CASSPASGTGGGNEQFF.

This clonotype has just a few counts. This chain uses TRBV2 with TRBJ2-1; TRBD1 matches at 10 bases. This CDR3 spans 15 amino acids. Looked up from germline, CDR1 is SNHLY and CDR2 is FYNNEI. The V gene end was trimmed by 6 bases and the J gene end by 5 bases; junction bases not matched to a gene: 7. This chain's CDR3 is CASRLGGTGDNEQFF. CDR3 sequence (DNA): TGTGCCAGCAGATTAGGGGGGACAGGGGACAATGAGCAGTTCTTC.

The chain employs TRBV12-3 or TRBV12-4 and TRBJ2-5; D not certain. Trimming shortened V by 3 bases and J by 4 bases, and 6 bases separated the two germline ends. The CDR3 is made up of 12 amino acids. CDR3 in amino acids: CASSLWSETQYF. The CDR3 DNA is TGTGCCAGCAGTTTGTGGTCAGAGACCCAGTACTTC.

The chain joins TRBV5-1 to TRBJ1-6, with D perhaps TRBD1 (6 bases). The germline V and J ends were trimmed by 1 base and 7 bases, with 12 bases remaining between them. The CDR3 runs to 15 residues. Germline CDR1 and CDR2: SGHRS and YFSETQ. The CDR3: CASSLTVQGNSPLHF. The CDR3 DNA is TGCGCCAGCAGCTTGACGGTGCAGGGGAATTCACCCCTCCACTTT.

This clonotype was counted only a few times. V usage is TRBV7-2 and J usage is TRBJ2-1; D is perhaps TRBD2 (5 bases). The CDR3 is 16 residues long. CDR1 SGHTA and CDR2 FQGNSA come from the germline V gene. V was cut by 1 base and J by 0 bases, with 10 bases left in between. CDR3 bases: TGTGCCAGCAGCTTAGACCCGGGGAGCTCCTACAATGAGCAGTTCTTC. This sequence encodes CASSLDPGSSYNEQFF.

The chain uses TRBV15 and TRBJ1-4; TRBD1 is a possible D gene (6 bases). Per the germline V gene, CDR1 is LNHNV and CDR2 is YYDKDF (reference sequence). The CDR3 loop spans 16 amino acids. Trimming removed 1 base from V and 6 bases from J, with 15 bases in between. In DNA form, the CDR3 reads TGTGCCACCAGCAGAGCACAGGGACTAATCGATGAAAAACTGTTTTTT. Its protein is CATSRAQGLIDEKLFF. Supplemented by reference TRBV15 and TRBJ1-4, the full variable domain reads DAMVIQNPRYQVTQFGKPVTLSCSQTLNHNVMYWYQQKSSQAPKLLFHYYDKDFNNEADTPDNFQSRRPNTSFCFLDIRSPGLGDTAMYLCATSRAQGLIDEKLFFGSGTQLSVL.

In this sample, this clonotype turned up a few times. The gene calls are TRBV12-3 or TRBV12-4 and TRBJ2-1; D may be TRBD1 or TRBD2 (6 bases each). The CDR3 runs 15 residues. Trimming cost V 2 bases and J 7 bases, with 15 bases left between them. This CDR3 is CASSLRRGQGNEQFF. The DNA of the CDR3 is TGTGCCAGCAGTTTACGTCGGGGGCAGGGGAATGAGCAGTTCTTC.

This clonotype was counted a few times. The gene calls are TRBV6-5 and TRBJ1-6; the D gene is possibly TRBD1 (6 bases). CDR3 size: 15 residues. The germline CDR1 and CDR2 sequences are MNHEY and SVGAGI. V lost 0 bases, J lost 7 bases, and 10 bases lay in between. The CDR3 reads CASSYSGGQNSPLHF. CDR3 nucleotide sequence: TGTGCCAGCAGTTACTCAGGGGGTCAGAATTCACCCCTCCACTTT.

The chain recombines TRBV6-5 with TRBJ1-1, with 8 bases that match TRBD1. The CDR3 contains 17 residues. From germline, CDR1 is MNHEY and CDR2 SVGAGI. V dropped 0 bases and J dropped 1; count of bases not matched to a gene: 7. The CDR3 is CASSYSVTGAPNTEAFF. The CDR3 DNA reads TGTGCCAGCAGTTACTCTGTGACAGGGGCGCCGAACACTGAAGCTTTCTTT.

This chain connects TRBV4-2 to TRBJ1-6; D unresolved. The CDR3 length is 14 residues. With 0 bases removed from V and 5 bases from J, the gap between germline ends came to 5 bases. Germline values: CDR1 LGHNA, CDR2 YNFKEQ. The CDR3 sequence is CASSQEVHNSPLHF. CDR3 bases: TGTGCCAGCAGCCAAGAGGTTCATAATTCACCCCTCCACTTT.

The chain combines TRBV15 with TRBJ2-7; TRBD1 matches 8 bases. Per germline, CDR1 LNHNV and CDR2 YYDKDF (reference sequence). After removal of 0 bases from V and 2 bases from J, the junction contained 9 bases not matched to a gene. This CDR3 comprises 17 residues. The CDR3 DNA reads TGTGCCACCAGCAGAGAAGTAAGGCGACAGGGGACCTACGAGCAGTACTTC. Its protein is CATSREVRRQGTYEQYF.

The chain joins TRBV27 to TRBJ2-3, with D tentatively TRBD1 or TRBD2 (6 bases each). Germline CDR1 MNHEY, CDR2 SMNVEV (reference sequence). V lost 2 bases and J 0 bases, leaving 18 bases between the germline ends. The CDR3 loop spans 18 amino acids. CDR3 nucleotide sequence: TGTGCCAGCAGTTTACCAGTTCTCGGGGGCATTAGCACAGATACGCAGTATTTT. Amino acid sequence: CASSLPVLGGISTDTQYF.